Listed here is a single TCR beta chain. This clonotype has a handful of counts. Its binding antigen is unknown. Per-base quality was not reported, and no clone a single base away is much larger than it. Library generation was performed with 5' RACE. Sequenced using an Illumina HiSeq 2500. The second PCR ran for about 7 to 11 cycles and used a J-beta primer mix along with a sample-barcoded 5' primer. Each TCR beta cDNA molecule received a unique molecular identifier from a template-switch 5' adaptor carrying 12 random nucleotides. Each sample yielded at least 3 million CDR3-containing paired-end reads. First-strand cDNA was synthesized from all RNA with the Mint cDNA synthesis kit, primed by a TRBC-specific oligonucleotide. All cDNA was treated with uracil-DNA glycosylase and then went through a first 18-cycle PCR with the universal primers M1SS and BC2_uni_R. From the authors' description of their analysis: For normalization, 1 million high-quality reads were randomly selected from each sample, with every read carrying a distinct molecular identifier. Instead of being binned into consensus sequences, reads that shared molecular identifiers were thrown out. MiTCR, set to a Q25 quality threshold and the strictest error-elimination algorithm, was used for CDR3 identification, clonotype clustering and error correction. A nonparametric unseen species model using Euler transformation provided a lower-bound estimate of total TCR beta diversity. Clones were called with MiXCR by TCRdb after fastp trimmed the public reads at Q25, and only in-frame beta chains were retained. Rows with one shared CDR3 protein collapse into an entry with the most common genes and DNA. Here the V and J calls rest on TCRdb's processing, not on the authors' analysis. The sample contains 1.5 million or so distinct CDR3 sequences, approximately 43% of them found a single time. The ten largest make up under 5% of the sample.

This sample was included in a study of blood T cells in healthy people across ages (dated by TCRdb to between 2015 and 2016). Looking at the study overall: In model experiments, template switching captured roughly one uniquely barcoded TCR beta cDNA molecule for every two T cells. Four age groups were formed from the donors: young (average 16 years), middle-aged (more than 35), aged (about 62) and long-lived (roughly 81). To avoid experimental bias, donors of different ages were distributed randomly across sequencing lanes. Using the same blood draw, the study looked at two additional independent replicas of 1 million unique cDNA reads for two donors, one aged 18 to 30 and the other aged 80 or older. Age-related changes in TCR beta repertoire diversity were measured in the study by deep sequencing normalized with unique cDNA molecular identifiers. Broader findings and caveats from the paper: Total diversity estimates from one million sequenced T cells were considered lower bounds and underestimates. Compared with the aged group, more naive CD4+ T cells, fewer expanded clones and increased TCR diversity were shown by the long-lived group, suggesting age selection. Donor CMV infection status was unknown, potentially confounding age-related changes in expanded clonotypes. As age increased, observed TCR beta diversity per million T cells dropped in a roughly linear way, and a significant reduction was already evident by age around 41. A strong correlation was found between observed TCR beta diversity and the percentage of naive T cells measured by flow cytometry. Bulk unsorted PBMC profiling prevented conclusive comparison of naive and antigen-experienced compartments.

Systemically healthy Caucasian individuals from Russia, 35 to 50 in total and aged about 6 to 100 years, were included as donors. Each donor gave 9.5 to 10 milliliters of peripheral blood, drawn into EDTA-treated Vacutainer tubes. Ficoll-Paque density-gradient centrifugation was used to isolate PBMCs, with at least 6 million obtained per sample. Total RNA was extracted from PBMCs with Trizol reagent, with at least 6 micrograms obtained per sample. For every donor, flow cytometry on a PBMC aliquot measured the percentage of naive CD45RAhigh/CD27high T cells. From the cysteine up to the phenylalanine, the CDR3 has a length of 13 residues. Of the read, only the CDR3 DNA is kept; its 39 bases are in frame from base 1. As encoded in the germline V gene (reference sequence), CDR1 is GTSNPN while CDR2 is SVGIG. V lost 0 bases and J lost 2 bases; the stretch between them is 8 bases long.

The TCR originated in a woman aged 18-29 years in good health. Material for sequencing was blood. This chain joins TRBV30 to TRBJ2-7, and TRBD1 may be the D gene, going by 5 matching bases. Here is the DNA: TGTGCCTGGAGTGTCGACAGTACCTACGAGCAGTACTTC. Protein translation: CAWSVDSTYEQYF.